This T cell receptor beta chain was retrieved from a study of blood T cell repertoires in COVID-19. About the study: From the United States, Italy and Spain came samples of acute and convalescent COVID-19.

How the authors handled the data: Estimates of nucleated cell counts were drawn from the amplification of reference gene primers. Produced via immunoSEQ multiplex PCR; TCRdb's table is partial and in-frame only. From that table come the V and J calls and clone size; the DNA was used to work out D and trimming. The sample holds around 180,000 clones, roughly 70% seen once. Germline loops: CDR1 MNHEY, CDR2 SMNVEV (reference sequence). This CDR3 comprises 17 residues. J gave up 1 base and V 5 bases, and 8 bases lay outside the gene matches. The sample taken for sequencing was peripheral blood. The source is a woman over 75 with acute or convalescent COVID-19. The rearrangement joins TRBV27 to TRBJ2-6; 7 nucleotides match TRBD1. CDR3 region: CASSPPGQISGANVLTF. The CDR3 region has the DNA TGTGCCAGCAGTCCGCCGGGACAGATTTCTGGGGCCAACGTCCTGACTTTC.